This TCR beta chain was recovered during a study of CD8 T cells in ankylosing spondylitis. Findings and caveats of the study: Disease-linked clones proved CD8+ and comparatively uncommon in peripheral blood. A motif in TCR beta, a set of seven to nine highly homologous variants, appeared characteristic of ankylosing spondylitis blood.

This clonotype appeared a few times. Its antigen is unknown. J gave up 4 bases and V 6 bases, and 4 bases lay outside the gene matches. CDR1 and CDR2 (germline): MNHEY, SMNVEV (reference sequence). The CDR3 extends over 14 amino acids. Quantitative 5'-RACE with molecular barcodes generated TCR beta libraries. TCRdb reprocessed the 5' RACE reads via MiXCR and lists one record per CDR3 protein. Altogether 330,000 or so distinct CDR3 sequences are present, roughly 8% being singletons, with the ten largest covering more than 12%. The material sequenced was blood, either unsorted or a sorted T cell fraction (not recorded which). This clonotype was sampled from a male donor with ankylosing spondylitis. The gene calls are TRBV27 and TRBJ2-5; TRBD2 matches at 11 bases. DNA for the CDR3: TGTGCCAGCAGCTATAGCGGGAGGGGAGAGACCCAGTACTTC. Its translation: CASSYSGRGETQYF.